This T cell receptor (beta chain) was retrieved from a study of spatial heterogeneity in lung cancer. TCRdb re-called the 5' RACE reads through MiXCR, storing one row per CDR3 protein. The sample has 4,000 or so distinct CDR3 sequences, about 20% seen once. As for time point: sample taken at primary tumor resection. TCRs were sequenced from unsorted whole RNA of tumor, nontumor lung or PBMC. In this sample, this clonotype turned up once. Since the library was made to target alpha chains, this beta chain is a stray read and its abundance is not meaningful. The sequencing here drew on normal lung tissue next to the tumor, taken at surgery. The receptor comes from a female donor with early-stage non-small cell lung cancer.

This chain's CDR3 is CASSSQQGIMGTVYNEQFF. The CDR3 DNA is TGCGCCAGCAGCTCTCAACAGGGGATCATGGGAACCGTCTACAATGAGCAGTTCTTC. The gene calls are TRBV5-1 and TRBJ2-1; 7 bases match TRBD1. Germline CDR1 is SGHRS and CDR2 is YFSETQ. Trimming removed 3 bases from V and 3 bases from J; junction bases left unmatched: 18. CDR3 length: 19 amino acids.